Listed below are T cell receptor beta chains from one sample, sequenced in a study of blood T cells in healthy people across ages. TCRdb re-called the 5' RACE reads with MiXCR, one entry per CDR3 protein. Among 1.5 million to 2 million distinct CDR3 sequences, roughly two fifths were seen once, and the ten largest hold more than 20%. The sample consisted of blood. These receptors were obtained from a human donor in good health. Both conserved end residues are part of each CDR3. The D gene is left open where the match is weak. Size tells how often a clone was seen (once, few, many) or the class of an expanded clone, and some rows leave it out.

D: -; J: TRBJ1-1; V: TRBV6-5; size: -; CDR3: CASFDRLNTEAFF; DNA: TGTGCCAGCTTCGACAGATTGAACACTGAAGCTTTCTTT
D: TRBD2; J: TRBJ2-3; V: TRBV6-6; size: -; CDR3: CASTTLAGSADTQYF; DNA: TGTGCCAGCACCACTCTAGCGGGTAGCGCAGATACGCAGTATTTT
D: -; J: TRBJ2-3; V: TRBV12-3/TRBV12-4; size: few; CDR3: CASSRSASSADTQYF; DNA: TGTGCCAGCAGTCGTAGCGCTTCGAGCGCAGATACGCAGTATTTT
D: -; J: TRBJ2-7; V: TRBV29-1; size: few; CDR3: CSVEHRCEQYF; DNA: TGCAGCGTTGAACACCGCTGCGAGCAGTACTTC
D: -; J: TRBJ2-1; V: TRBV12-3/TRBV12-4; size: -; CDR3: CASSSPGQAVNEQFF; DNA: TGTGCCAGCAGTTCCCCGGGGCAAGCGGTCAATGAGCAGTTCTTC
D: TRBD1; J: TRBJ2-7; V: TRBV10-3; size: -; CDR3: CAIRRDSEIHEQYF; DNA: TGTGCCATACGAAGGGACAGTGAGATCCACGAGCAGTACTTC
D: -; J: TRBJ1-2; V: TRBV7-8; size: -; CDR3: CASSSRVGGDYGYTF; DNA: TGTGCCAGCAGCTCGCGGGTCGGCGGGGACTATGGCTACACCTTC
D: TRBD2; J: TRBJ2-5; V: TRBV10-3; size: few; CDR3: CAISALGRASGGRETQYF; DNA: TGTGCCATCAGCGCCCTTGGGAGGGCTAGCGGGGGACGGGAGACCCAGTACTTC
D: -; J: TRBJ2-7; V: TRBV20-1; size: -; CDR3: CSASQPANYEQYF; DNA: TGCAGTGCTAGTCAGCCGGCTAACTACGAGCAGTACTTC
D: -; J: TRBJ1-1; V: TRBV25-1; size: once; CDR3: CASRQTGRNTEAFF; DNA: TGTGCCAGCAGACAAACAGGGAGAAACACTGAAGCTTTCTTT
D: -; J: TRBJ1-2; V: TRBV15; size: -; CDR3: CATSVGRGRYGYTF; DNA: TGTGCCACCAGTGTAGGGCGCGGGAGGTATGGCTACACCTTC
D: -; J: TRBJ1-4; V: TRBV5-1; size: few; CDR3: CASSKSPGEKLFF; DNA: TGCGCCAGCAGCAAAAGCCCGGGGGAAAAACTGTTTTTT
D: -; J: TRBJ2-1; V: TRBV10-3; size: -; CDR3: CAISGEAVSSYNEQFF; DNA: TGTGCCATCAGTGGGGAAGCAGTGAGCTCCTACAATGAGCAGTTCTTC
D: TRBD1; J: TRBJ1-6; V: TRBV4-2; size: -; CDR3: CASSQEPDAGQGLSSPLHF; DNA: TGTGCCAGCAGCCAAGAGCCGGACGCGGGACAGGGCTTGTCTTCACCCCTCCACTTT
D: -; J: TRBJ2-1; V: TRBV12-3/TRBV12-4; size: few; CDR3: CASSLLRFEQFF; DNA: TGTGCCAGCAGTTTGCTGAGATTTGAGCAGTTCTTC
D: -; J: TRBJ1-2; V: TRBV4-3; size: -; CDR3: CASSQGTNRVDGYTF; DNA: TGCGCCAGCAGCCAGGGAACTAACAGGGTGGATGGCTACACCTTC
D: TRBD2; J: TRBJ2-7; V: TRBV5-1; size: many; CDR3: CASSPGASGRFEQYF; DNA: TGCGCCAGCAGCCCGGGAGCTAGCGGGAGATTCGAGCAGTACTTC
D: TRBD1; J: TRBJ2-1; V: TRBV5-1; size: few; CDR3: CASSPAPGTGGNNEQFF; DNA: TGCGCCAGCAGCCCGGCCCCCGGGACAGGGGGTAACAATGAGCAGTTCTTC
D: -; J: TRBJ2-1; V: TRBV28; size: -; CDR3: CAGSFPPGLGRVSSYNEQFF; DNA: TGTGCCGGCAGTTTTCCCCCGGGGTTAGGCCGAGTTAGCTCCTACAATGAGCAGTTCTTC
D: -; J: TRBJ2-1; V: TRBV7-9; size: -; CDR3: CASSLRDPQEQFF; DNA: TGTGCCAGCAGCTTGAGGGACCCCCAGGAGCAGTTCTTC
D: -; J: TRBJ2-5; V: TRBV12-3/TRBV12-4; size: few; CDR3: CASSPTTGRETQYF; DNA: TGTGCCAGCAGTCCTACGACAGGCCGAGAGACCCAGTACTTC
D: -; J: TRBJ1-1; V: TRBV5-1; size: -; CDR3: CASSGGGQDAEAFF; DNA: TGCGCCAGCTCCGGGGGAGGGCAGGATGCTGAAGCTTTCTTT
D: -; J: TRBJ1-5; V: TRBV20-1; size: -; CDR3: CSAQMYSNQPQHF; DNA: TGCAGTGCCCAAATGTATAGCAATCAGCCCCAGCATTTT
D: -; J: TRBJ1-2; V: TRBV29-1; size: -; CDR3: CSVVFRGTNYGYTF; DNA: TGCAGCGTCGTGTTCAGGGGAACTAACTATGGCTACACCTTC
D: TRBD1; J: TRBJ2-7; V: TRBV4-2; size: few; CDR3: CASSQGVGGSYEQYF; DNA: TGTGCCAGCAGCCAAGGTGTAGGGGGCAGTTACGAGCAGTACTTC
D: -; J: TRBJ2-5; V: TRBV10-3; size: -; CDR3: CAIRGVTDTRSSGKETQYF; DNA: TGTGCCATCAGGGGGGTGACAGACACCCGCTCCTCCGGCAAAGAGACCCAGTACTTC
D: -; J: TRBJ1-1; V: TRBV5-5; size: -; CDR3: CASSLVGRSTEAFF; DNA: TGTGCCAGCAGCTTGGTTGGCAGGAGCACTGAAGCTTTCTTT
D: -; J: TRBJ2-7; V: TRBV12-3/TRBV12-4; size: -; CDR3: CAGSRTGRAYEQYF; DNA: TGTGCCGGCAGCCGGACAGGGAGGGCCTACGAGCAGTACTTC
D: TRBD1; J: TRBJ1-2; V: TRBV25-1; size: -; CDR3: CASSAGTGAFYGYTF; DNA: TGTGCCAGCAGTGCTGGGACAGGGGCCTTCTATGGCTACACCTTC
D: -; J: TRBJ2-1; V: TRBV20-1; size: -; CDR3: CSARDRQEETQFF; DNA: TGCAGTGCTAGAGACCGACAGGAAGAGACCCAGTTCTTC
D: -; J: TRBJ2-1; V: TRBV5-1; size: few; CDR3: CASLKADFAYNEQFF; DNA: TGCGCCAGCCTAAAGGCAGACTTCGCCTACAATGAGCAGTTCTTC
D: TRBD1; J: TRBJ2-5; V: TRBV20-1; size: few; CDR3: CSARDRTGLETQYF; DNA: TGCAGTGCTAGAGATCGGACAGGGCTAGAGACCCAGTACTTC
D: -; J: TRBJ2-7; V: TRBV27; size: -; CDR3: CASSSLTHTYEQYF; DNA: TGTGCCAGCAGTTCATTGACACATACCTACGAGCAGTACTTC
D: TRBD1; J: TRBJ2-1; V: TRBV29-1; size: -; CDR3: CSAGGGQGMRWNEQFF; DNA: TGCAGCGCCGGGGGGGGACAGGGGATGAGGTGGAATGAGCAGTTCTTC
D: TRBD1; J: TRBJ2-7; V: TRBV7-9; size: -; CDR3: CVSSPAGTDYEQYF; DNA: TGTGTCAGCAGCCCCGCCGGGACAGACTACGAGCAGTACTTC
D: TRBD2; J: TRBJ2-5; V: TRBV20-1; size: few; CDR3: CSARDLAGGSETQYF; DNA: TGCAGTGCTAGAGATTTGGCGGGGGGCTCAGAGACCCAGTACTTC
D: -; J: TRBJ2-3; V: TRBV13; size: few; CDR3: CAGSQSGADTQYF; DNA: TGTGCCGGCAGTCAATCGGGGGCAGATACGCAGTATTTT
D: -; J: TRBJ2-7; V: TRBV4-2; size: -; CDR3: CASSAPSREANEQYF; DNA: TGTGCCAGCAGCGCCCCATCCAGGGAGGCAAACGAGCAGTACTTC